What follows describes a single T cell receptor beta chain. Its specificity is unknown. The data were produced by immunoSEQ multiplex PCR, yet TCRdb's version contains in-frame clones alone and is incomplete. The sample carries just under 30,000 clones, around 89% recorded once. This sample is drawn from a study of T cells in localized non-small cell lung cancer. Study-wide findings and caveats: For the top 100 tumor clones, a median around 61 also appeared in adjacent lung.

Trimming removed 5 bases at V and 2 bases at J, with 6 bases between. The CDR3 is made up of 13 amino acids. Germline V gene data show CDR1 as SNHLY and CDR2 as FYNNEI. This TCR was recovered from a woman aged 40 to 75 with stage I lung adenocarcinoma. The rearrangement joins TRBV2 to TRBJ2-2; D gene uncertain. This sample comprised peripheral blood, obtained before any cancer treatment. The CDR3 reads CASSWANTGELFF. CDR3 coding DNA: TGTGCCAGCAGTTGGGCAAACACCGGGGAGCTGTTTTTT.